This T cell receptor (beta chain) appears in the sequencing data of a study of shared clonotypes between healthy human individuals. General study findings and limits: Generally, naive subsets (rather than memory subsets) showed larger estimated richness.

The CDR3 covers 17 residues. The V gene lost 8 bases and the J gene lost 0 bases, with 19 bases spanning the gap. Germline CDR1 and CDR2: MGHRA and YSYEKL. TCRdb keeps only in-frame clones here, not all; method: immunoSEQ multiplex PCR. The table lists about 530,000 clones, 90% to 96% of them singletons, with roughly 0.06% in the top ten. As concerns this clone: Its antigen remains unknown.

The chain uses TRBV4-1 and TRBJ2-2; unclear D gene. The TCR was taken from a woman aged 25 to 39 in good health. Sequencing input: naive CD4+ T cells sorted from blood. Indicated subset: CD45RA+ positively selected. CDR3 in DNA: TGCGCCAGCTCCCCAAGGGTCGGGCTATCGAACACCGGGGAGCTGTTTTTT. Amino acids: CASSPRVGLSNTGELFF.